What follows are 19 T cell receptor beta chains derived from one specimen sequenced in a study of shared clonotypes between healthy human individuals. Repertoires were generated with immunoSEQ multiplex PCR, while TCRdb's copy carries only in-frame clones and drops some. The data hold roughly 1 million clones, with around 78% observed a single time. The sequencing input was memory CD4+ T cells from PBMCs. Subset: CD45RA-negative fraction. The receptors derive from a man younger than 35 in good health. Some clones in this sample may be carry-over from other donors' samples.

The rearrangement uses TRBV27 and TRBJ2-3, with 8 bases matching TRBD2. V was clipped by 6 bases and J by 1 base; unmatched bases: 6. The CDR3 totals 15 residues. The germline V gene has CDR1 MNHEY and CDR2 SMNVEV (reference sequence). The CDR3, as DNA: TGTGCCAGCAGGGAAACTAGCGGCCGCACAGATACGCAGTATTTT. Its translation is CASRETSGRTDTQYF.

The V and J genes are TRBV18 and TRBJ2-5; D could derive from TRBD1 or TRBD2 (7 bases each). Trimming left V 3 bases short and J 2 bases short, with 13 bases between. This CDR3 is built from 15 residues. Germline CDR1 KGHSH, CDR2 LQKENI. The CDR3 loop is CASSPGRGRQETQYF. The CDR3 DNA sequence: TGTGCCAGCTCACCGGGGAGGGGGCGTCAAGAGACCCAGTACTTC. The complete variable domain, with remaining parts taken from reference TRBV18 and TRBJ2-5, reads NAGVMQNPRHLVRRRGQEARLRCSPMKGHSHVYWYRQLPEEGLKFMVYLQKENIIDESGMPKERFSAEFPKEGPSILRIQQVVRGDSAAYFCASSPGRGRQETQYFGPGTRLLVL.

V usage is TRBV2 and J usage is TRBJ2-6; D possibly corresponds to TRBD1 (6 bases). Germline V lookup: CDR1 SNHLY, CDR2 FYNNEI. The CDR3 runs 17 residues. The V end lost 4 bases, the J end lost 2 bases, and 15 bases lay between the germline ends. CDR3 protein: CASSVYRVVAGANVLTF. The CDR3 nucleotides are TGTGCCAGCAGTGTTTACAGGGTAGTGGCTGGGGCCAACGTCCTGACTTTC. The entire variable domain, with the rest obtained from reference TRBV2 and TRBJ2-6, is as follows: EPEVTQTPSHQVTQMGQEVILRCVPISNHLYFYWYRQILGQKVEFLVSFYNNEISEKSEIFDDQFSVERPDGSNFTLKIRSTKLEDSAMYFCASSVYRVVAGANVLTFGAGSRLTVL.

This chain joins TRBV28 and TRBJ1-2; the D gene is possibly TRBD1 (6 bases). CDR1 is MDHEN, CDR2 SYDVKM, per germline. The CDR3 consists of 14 residues. Trimming shortened V by 1 base and J by 2 bases, and 8 bases separated the two germline ends. CDR3 DNA sequence: TGTGCCAGCAGTTTATCGGGACAAAACTATGGCTACACCTTC. Translating it yields CASSLSGQNYGYTF.

The chain has TRBV6-5 and TRBJ1-5; D not resolved. Deletions cut 6 bases from V and 0 bases from J, with 6 bases between. This CDR3 spans 13 amino acids. CDR1 and CDR2 (germline): MNHEY, SVGAGI. The CDR3 protein is CASRGNSNQPQHF. The DNA for the CDR3 is TGTGCCAGCAGGGGGAATAGCAATCAGCCCCAGCATTTT.

The genes are TRBV15 and TRBJ2-7; D call uncertain. CDR1 is LNHNV and CDR2 is YYDKDF in the germline V gene (reference sequence). V was pared by 5 bases and J by 3 bases, with 14 bases between. This CDR3 comprises 14 residues. The CDR3 loop is CATSGQGGYYEQYF. CDR3 DNA sequence: TGTGCCACCAGCGGCCAAGGCGGCTACTACGAGCAGTACTTC. The variable domain in full, completed from reference TRBV15 and TRBJ2-7, reads DAMVIQNPRYQVTQFGKPVTLSCSQTLNHNVMYWYQQKSSQAPKLLFHYYDKDFNNEADTPDNFQSRRPNTSFCFLDIRSPGLGDTAMYLCATSGQGGYYEQYFGPGTRLTVT.

CDR3 loop: CASARDIRGTEAFF. The CDR3 DNA sequence: TGTGCCAGCGCAAGAGACATAAGAGGCACTGAAGCTTTCTTT. V and J are TRBV6-1 and TRBJ1-1; D is unresolved. The V gene's germline CDR1 is MNHNS and CDR2 SASEGT. V lost 8 bases, J lost 4 bases, and 17 bases lay in between. The CDR3 covers 14 residues.

A note on this clone: This same CDR3 is encoded by further DNA sequences in the sample. CDR3 in amino acids: CASRSSGSSYNEQFF. CDR3 in DNA: TGTGCCAGCAGATCCAGCGGGAGCTCCTACAATGAGCAGTTCTTC. The chain links TRBV6-5 to TRBJ2-1; TRBD2 aligns across 8 bases. Trimming took 6 bases from V and 0 from J; bases not matched to a gene: 4. This CDR3 is built from 15 residues. Germline assignment: CDR1 MNHEY and CDR2 SVGAGI.

Of note for this clone: The identical CDR3 is also encoded by other nucleotide sequences in the sample. CDR3 protein: CASSVDRMNTEAFF. The CDR3 region has the DNA TGTGCCAGCAGCGTAGATAGGATGAACACTGAAGCTTTCTTT. The rearrangement links TRBV9 to TRBJ1-1; D is unclear. Germline-derived CDR1 and CDR2 are SGDLS and YYNGEE. Trimming cost V 0 bases and J 0 bases, with 6 bases left between them. CDR3 size: 14 residues.

The chain has TRBV2 and TRBJ2-3; 7 bases line up with TRBD2. Germline lookup yields CDR1 SNHLY and CDR2 FYNNEI. CDR3 length: 15 amino acids. V lost 2 bases, J lost 7 bases, and 9 bases stayed unmatched. The CDR3 region is CASSEMRETMHTQYF. For the CDR3, the DNA is TGTGCCAGCAGTGAAATGCGGGAGACTATGCATACGCAGTATTTT.

The rearrangement joins TRBV5-1 to TRBJ1-4, with a tentative D call TRBD1 (5 bases). The CDR3 runs to 14 residues. V gave up 0 bases and J gave up 7 bases, with 10 bases separating them. Looked up from germline, CDR1 is SGHRS and CDR2 is YFSETQ. CDR3 DNA sequence: TGCGCCAGCAGCTTGGCAGGGTTGGGTGAAAAACTGTTTTTT. This translates into CASSLAGLGEKLFF. The whole variable domain, remainder taken from reference TRBV5-1 and TRBJ1-4, is KAGVTQTPRYLIKTRGQQVTLSCSPISGHRSVSWYQQTPGQGLQFLFEYFSETQRNKGNFPGRFSGRQFSNSRSEMNVSTLELGDSALYLCASSLAGLGEKLFFGSGTQLSVL.

V and J are TRBV11-2 and TRBJ2-3; possibly TRBD1 or TRBD2 for D (5 bases each). Deletions cut 7 bases from V and 2 bases from J, with 13 bases between. This CDR3 contains 14 residues. In germline, CDR1 is SGHAT, CDR2 FQNNGV. In DNA form, the CDR3 reads TGTGCCAGCACCAAGAGGGGCGCCACAGATACGCAGTATTTT. This encodes CASTKRGATDTQYF.

Here the CDR3 reads CASSVDTVPGNTIYF. The CDR3 DNA follows: TGTGCCAGCAGCGTAGATACAGTTCCTGGAAACACCATATATTTT. The rearrangement uses TRBV9 and TRBJ1-3; D gene ambiguous. This CDR3 comprises 15 residues. The V gene lost 0 bases and the J gene lost 2 bases, with 9 bases spanning the gap. The germline V gene encodes CDR1 SGDLS and CDR2 YYNGEE. Complete variable domain (other parts from reference TRBV9 and TRBJ1-3): DSGVTQTPKHLITATGQRVTLRCSPRSGDLSVYWYQQSLDQGLQFLIQYYNGEERAKGNILERFSAQQFPDLHSELNLSSLELGDSALYFCASSVDTVPGNTIYFGEGSWLTVV.

This chain connects TRBV11-1 to TRBJ2-7; 12 bases map to TRBD2. The CDR3 is 14 amino acids. Germline V gives CDR1 SGHAT, CDR2 FQDESV (reference sequence). V was clipped by 5 bases and J by 4 bases; unmatched bases: 3. In DNA form, the CDR3 reads TGTGCCAGCAGCCGGACTAGCGGGAAGTACGAGCAGTACTTC. Protein sequence: CASSRTSGKYEQYF.

A note on this clone: This may arise from a read error, as a much more abundant clone is one base away. The chain combines TRBV7-9 with TRBJ2-7, with 13 positions matching TRBD2. There are 15 residues in the CDR3. The V segment lost 4 bases and the J segment 2 bases; nucleotides outside the gene matches: 2. CDR1 and CDR2 (germline): SEHNR, FQNEAQ (reference sequence). The CDR3 sequence: CASSYGTSGTYEQYF. For the CDR3, the DNA is TGTGCCAGCAGCTACGGGACTAGCGGGACCTACGAGCAGTACTTC.

For this clone: The identical CDR3 is also encoded by other nucleotide sequences in the sample. The chain employs TRBV5-1 and TRBJ2-3; TRBD1 matches at 10 bases. Germline V gene lookup returns CDR1 SGHRS and CDR2 YFSETQ. The CDR3 length is 14 residues. Trimming cost V 4 bases and J 4 bases; bases outside gene matches: 3. The DNA of the CDR3 is TGCGCCAGCAGCCTGGGACAGGGGCCAGATACGCAGTATTTT. Translated: CASSLGQGPDTQYF.

The chain has TRBV2 and TRBJ2-2, with D uncertain. The CDR3 length is 13 residues. Germline V gene sequence: CDR1 SNHLY, CDR2 FYNNEI. The V end was cut by 2 bases, the J end by 5 bases, with 6 bases between. This CDR3 reads CASSEIRTGELFF. For the CDR3, the DNA is TGTGCCAGCAGTGAAATTCGGACCGGGGAGCTGTTTTTT.

On this clone: This may arise from a read error, as a much more abundant clone is one base away. CDR3 loop: CASSLGAYNEQFF. CDR3 coding DNA: TGTGCCAGCAGCTTAGGGGCCTACAATGAGCAGTTCTTC. The chain couples TRBV7-6 to TRBJ2-1, with D hard to call. The CDR3 runs 13 residues. V was cut by 1 base and J by 2 bases, with 3 bases left in between. Per germline, CDR1 SGHVS and CDR2 FNYEAQ.

This clone has just a few counts. The chain is built from TRBV7-9 and TRBJ2-1; tentative D call: TRBD2 (5 bases). Trimming took off 5 bases at V and 2 bases at J, with 16 bases between the two ends. Germline lookup yields CDR1 SEHNR and CDR2 FQNEAQ (reference sequence). The CDR3 runs to 16 residues. CDR3 DNA: TGTGCCAGCAGCCCGGTGAGCGGAGAAACCTACAATGAGCAGTTCTTC. It is translated as CASSPVSGETYNEQFF.